This entry describes one T cell receptor beta chain. Its target is not known. CDR3 length equals 14 residues. Trimming took 6 bases from V and 5 from J; bases not matched to a gene: 5. This sample is part of a study of blood T cells in healthy people across ages. Whole-study context: Template switching retrieved approximately one barcoded beta molecule for each two T cells.

Study-level results: Percentage of naive T cells showed a strong correlation with TCR beta diversity.

In each sample, at least 6.5 million PBMCs were isolated. A minimum of 5.5 micrograms of total RNA was extracted per sample. The authors ran a second PCR of about 6 to 12 cycles using a sample-barcoded 5' primer and a J-beta primer mix. From the 5' RACE reads, TCRdb called clonotypes with MiXCR, one entry per CDR3 protein. The sample shows about 640,000 distinct CDR3 sequences, about 54% of them seen only once. The chain carries TRBV12-3 or TRBV12-4 and TRBJ2-7, with 12 nucleotides matching TRBD2. The material sequenced was blood. The TCR sequence derives from a man aged 55 to 69 in good health. The CDR3: CASSLTSGSHEQYF. The CDR3, as DNA: TGTGCCAGCAGCCTGACTAGCGGGAGCCACGAGCAGTACTTC.